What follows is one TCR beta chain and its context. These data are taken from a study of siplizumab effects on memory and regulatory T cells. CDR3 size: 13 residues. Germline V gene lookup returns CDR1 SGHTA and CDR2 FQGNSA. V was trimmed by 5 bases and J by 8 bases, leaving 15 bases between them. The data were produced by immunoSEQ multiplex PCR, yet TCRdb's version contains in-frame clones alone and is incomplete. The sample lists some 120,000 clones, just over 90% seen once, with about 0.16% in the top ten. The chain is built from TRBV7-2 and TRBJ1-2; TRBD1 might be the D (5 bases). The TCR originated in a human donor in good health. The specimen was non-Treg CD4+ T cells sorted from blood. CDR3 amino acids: CASSRDGGGGYTF. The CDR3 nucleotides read TGTGCCAGCAGCCGAGACGGGGGAGGAGGCTACACCTTC.